This T cell receptor beta chain was obtained from a study of T cell responses to AZD1222 COVID-19 vaccine. Notes on the study in general: Just a handful of people given AZD1222 tested seropositive at baseline. Increased Spike-specific TCR breadth and depth were observed after two AZD1222 doses. Scientists sampled the repertoires only once the peak T cell response had passed.

Only in-frame clones appear in the TCRdb table, and some are missing; sequencing was by immunoSEQ multiplex PCR. The top ten clones hold about 7.4% of a sample with 90,000 to 150,000 clones, around 86% of them seen once. This clone was detected only a few times. What it binds is unknown. Trimming took off 3 bases at V and 4 bases at J, with 15 bases between the two ends. This CDR3 comprises 15 residues. The V gene's germline CDR1 is ENHRY and CDR2 SYGVKD. This clonotype was sampled from an adult in good health. This specimen was peripheral blood, taken on day 0 of AZD1222 vaccination. The chain uses TRBV10-3 and TRBJ1-2; weak D call: TRBD1 (6 bases). The CDR3 nucleotides are TGTGCCATCAGTGACTTTAAGGGAGGGGGCTATGGCTACACCTTC. Protein product: CAISDFKGGGYGYTF.